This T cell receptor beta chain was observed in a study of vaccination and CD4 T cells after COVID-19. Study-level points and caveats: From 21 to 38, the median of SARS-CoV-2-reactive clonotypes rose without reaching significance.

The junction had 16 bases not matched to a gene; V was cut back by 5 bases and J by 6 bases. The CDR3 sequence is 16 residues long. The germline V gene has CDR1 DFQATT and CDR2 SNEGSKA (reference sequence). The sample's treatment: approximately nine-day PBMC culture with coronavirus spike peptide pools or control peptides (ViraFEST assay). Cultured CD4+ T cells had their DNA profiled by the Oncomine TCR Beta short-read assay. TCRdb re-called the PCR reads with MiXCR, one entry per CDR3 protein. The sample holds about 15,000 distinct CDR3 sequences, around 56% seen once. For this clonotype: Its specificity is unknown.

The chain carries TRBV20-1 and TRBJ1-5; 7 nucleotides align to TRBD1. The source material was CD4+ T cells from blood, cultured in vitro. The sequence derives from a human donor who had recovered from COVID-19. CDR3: CSAEEPTGKYGQPQHF. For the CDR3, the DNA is TGCAGTGCTGAAGAACCGACAGGGAAATATGGTCAGCCCCAGCATTTT.